This T cell receptor beta chain came from a study of cytomegalovirus exposure and HLA in healthy donors. CDR3 length equals 15 residues. Germline values: CDR1 SGHRS, CDR2 YFSETQ. V lost 2 bases to trimming and J lost 4 bases; unmatched junction nucleotides: 6. The study's findings and limits: Reports indicate that TCR beta sequences accurately predicted the HLA-A and HLA-B alleles of most subjects. Earlier findings revealed that most TCR beta V segments proved productive either about 87% or about 30% of the time.

The PCR contained 60 Vbeta and 13 Jbeta primers. TCRdb's table, derived via immunoSEQ multiplex PCR, lists solely in-frame clones and lacks some. Of around 200,000 clones in the sample, over 70% were seen once. A remark on this clone: Its antigen is unidentified.

The sequenced sample was PBMCs. The sequence was collected from a woman aged 60-75 years in good health and CMV-seropositive. V gene TRBV5-1 combines with J gene TRBJ2-5; 9 bases are shared with TRBD2. The CDR3 bases are TGCGCCAGCAGCTTCATAGCGGGAGTTGGAGAGACCCAGTACTTC. Protein sequence: CASSFIAGVGETQYF.